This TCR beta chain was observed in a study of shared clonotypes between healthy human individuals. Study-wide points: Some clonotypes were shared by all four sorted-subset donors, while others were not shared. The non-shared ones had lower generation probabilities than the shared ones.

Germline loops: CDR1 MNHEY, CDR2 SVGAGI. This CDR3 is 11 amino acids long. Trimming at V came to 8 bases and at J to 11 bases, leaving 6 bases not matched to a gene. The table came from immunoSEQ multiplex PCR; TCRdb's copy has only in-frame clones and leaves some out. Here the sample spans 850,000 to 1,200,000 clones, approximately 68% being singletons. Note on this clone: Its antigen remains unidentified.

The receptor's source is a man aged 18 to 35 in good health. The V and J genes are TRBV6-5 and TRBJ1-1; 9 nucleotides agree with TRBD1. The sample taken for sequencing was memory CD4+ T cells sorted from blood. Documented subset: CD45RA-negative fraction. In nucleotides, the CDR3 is TGTGCCAGCCGACAGGGGGGTAGGGCTTTCTTT. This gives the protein CASRQGGRAFF.